This TCR beta chain is from a study of identical twins. TCRdb used MiXCR to reprocess the 5' RACE reads, holding one entry per CDR3 protein. The table has around 500,000 distinct CDR3 sequences, 13% to 15% seen once. Germline assignment: CDR1 ENHRY and CDR2 SYGVKD. The V gene end was trimmed by 3 bases and the J gene end by 3 bases; junction bases not matched to a gene: 5. There are 15 residues in the CDR3. The same sample was also studied in work on yellow fever vaccine responses in identical twins.

This sequence joins TRBV10-3 and TRBJ2-1, with 7 bases lining up with TRBD2. This sequence originates from a woman younger than 30 in good health. Sequenced: CD4+ T cells sorted from blood. This chain's CDR3 is CAISEDGGFYNEQFF. The DNA for the CDR3 is TGTGCCATCAGTGAAGACGGGGGGTTCTACAATGAGCAGTTCTTC.